A selection of T cell receptor beta chains follows, all from one sample in a study of response to subunit inactivated influenza vaccine. TCRdb re-derived calls from the RT-PCR reads in MiXCR, one entry per CDR3 protein. The sample records 560,000 or so distinct CDR3 sequences, about 8% being singletons. The sequencing used PBMCs from blood, collected around 2 years after vaccination. The source is a man aged 50-75 years who received an inactivated influenza vaccine. The CDR3 runs from the conserved cysteine through the conserved F or W. A D gene is named only where the DNA matches it firmly. Clone size is not always given. Where it is, it says once, few, many or a class for expanded clones.

J	length	size	V	D	CDR3	DNA
TRBJ2-3	13	-	TRBV29-1	TRBD2	CSVYGRFTDTQYF	TGCAGCGTTTACGGGAGGTTCACAGATACGCAGTATTTT
TRBJ2-1	17	few	TRBV12-5	TRBD2	CASGFPQRGYLMGEQFF	TGTGCTAGTGGCTTCCCGCAGCGGGGTTACCTCATGGGTGAGCAGTTCTTC
TRBJ2-1	17	-	TRBV6-2/TRBV6-3	-	CASSYLPADYSYNEQFF	TGTGCCAGCAGTTACTTACCCGCTGATTACTCCTACAATGAGCAGTTCTTC
TRBJ2-1	17	few	TRBV29-1	TRBD2	CSVEGLAGGSSYNEQFF	TGCAGCGTGGAGGGACTAGCGGGAGGAAGCTCCTACAATGAGCAGTTCTTC
TRBJ2-1	15	-	TRBV11-3	-	CASSLGHGGLNEQFF	TGTGCCAGCAGCTTAGGTCATGGAGGGTTGAATGAGCAGTTCTTC
TRBJ2-1	15	-	TRBV7-2	-	CASSLVVGLNNEQFF	TGTGCCAGCAGCTTAGTGGTGGGACTCAACAATGAGCAGTTCTTC
TRBJ2-1	14	few	TRBV21-1	-	CASSKAGTSGRQFF	TGTGCCAGCAGCAAAGCGGGGACTAGCGGGAGGCAGTTCTTC
TRBJ2-3	15	-	TRBV2	TRBD2	CASSELAGSTDTQYF	TGTGCCAGCAGTGAACTAGCGGGGTCCACAGATACGCAGTATTTT
TRBJ2-5	14	few	TRBV20-1	-	CSASDGGGRETQYF	TGCAGTGCTAGCGACGGAGGGGGGAGGGAGACCCAGTACTTC
TRBJ2-4	14	few	TRBV7-9	-	CASKGREAKNIQYF	TGTGCCAGCAAGGGCAGGGAAGCCAAAAACATTCAGTACTTC
TRBJ1-2	16	many	TRBV5-1	TRBD1	CASSSDGQVTSGGYTF	TGCGCCAGCAGCTCGGATGGACAGGTGACTTCAGGAGGCTACACCTTC
TRBJ2-5	11	many	TRBV20-1	-	CSALRGETQYF	TGCAGTGCCCTGCGCGGAGAGACCCAGTACTTC
TRBJ2-1	15	-	TRBV27	-	CASSPLPPRRNEQFF	TGTGCCAGCAGTCCCCTACCTCCCCGGAGAAATGAGCAGTTCTTC
TRBJ2-1	13	few	TRBV29-1	-	CSGQGWSYNEQFF	TGCAGCGGGCAAGGTTGGTCCTACAATGAGCAGTTCTTC